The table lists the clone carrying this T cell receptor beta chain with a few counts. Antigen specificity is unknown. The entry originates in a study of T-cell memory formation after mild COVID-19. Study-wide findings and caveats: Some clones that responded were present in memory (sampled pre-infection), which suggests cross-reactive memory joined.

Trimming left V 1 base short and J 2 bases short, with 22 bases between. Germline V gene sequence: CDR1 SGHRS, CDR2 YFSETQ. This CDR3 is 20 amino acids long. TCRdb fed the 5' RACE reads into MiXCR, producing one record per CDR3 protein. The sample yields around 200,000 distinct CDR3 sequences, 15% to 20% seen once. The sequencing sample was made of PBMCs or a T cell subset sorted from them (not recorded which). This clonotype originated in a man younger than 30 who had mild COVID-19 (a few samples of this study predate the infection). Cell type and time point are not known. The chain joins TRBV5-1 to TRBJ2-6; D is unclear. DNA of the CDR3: TGCGCCAGCAGCTTGAGGTCCGGCAGGCGAGCTTCGACTGGGGCCAACGTCCTGACTTTC. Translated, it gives CASSLRSGRRASTGANVLTF.